A single sample gave rise to the 10 T cell receptor beta chains below, sequenced in a study of graft-versus-host responses after intestinal transplantation. Only in-frame clones appear in the TCRdb table, and some are missing; sequencing was by immunoSEQ multiplex PCR. This table has approximately 85,000 clones, 91% appearing once. For these TCRs, the target antigens are not known. This sample comprised unstimulated CD8+ T cells sorted from spleen or lymph node cells, obtained before transplant. The receptors were sampled from a human donor who was the organ donor for an intestinal transplant.

This chain joins TRBV7-6 and TRBJ1-1; D possibly corresponds to TRBD1 (6 bases). CDR1 and CDR2 from the germline V gene are SGHVS and FNYEAQ. The V gene lost 5 bases and the J gene lost 5 bases, with 18 bases spanning the gap. The CDR3 runs to 15 residues. CDR3 DNA sequence: TGTGCCAGCAGCCCGAACCCCGAGGGGGTGACTGAAGCTTTCTTT. It is translated as CASSPNPEGVTEAFF.

J is TRBJ1-5 and V is TRBV6-1; 7 bases fit TRBD1. Unmatched junction bases numbered 11, after V lost 6 bases and J lost 6 bases. The CDR3 loop spans 15 amino acids. Germline-derived CDR1 and CDR2 are MNHNS and SASEGT. CDR3 amino acids: CASSLQGRWSQPQHF. The CDR3 DNA is TGTGCCAGCAGCCTACAGGGGAGATGGAGTCAGCCCCAGCATTTT.

This chain joins TRBV7-6 and TRBJ2-7; tentatively, D is TRBD1 (5 bases). The CDR3 consists of 12 residues. Trimming pared 4 bases from V and 4 bases from J, leaving 8 bases between. Germline CDR1 and CDR2: SGHVS and FNYEAQ. The CDR3: CASSSQGYEQYF. The DNA of the CDR3 is TGTGCCAGCAGCTCGCAGGGTTACGAGCAGTACTTC.

J is TRBJ1-6 and V is TRBV5-1; no clear D gene. This CDR3 is built from 14 residues. Deletions cut 0 bases from V and 10 bases from J, with 11 bases between. Per germline, CDR1 SGHRS and CDR2 YFSETQ. The CDR3 DNA reads TGCGCCAGCAGCTTGGGAGGGTTCTACTCACCCCTCCACTTT. As protein: CASSLGGFYSPLHF.

The chain carries TRBV5-4 and TRBJ2-1, with D uncertain. This CDR3 region has 12 residues. V lost 4 bases and J 7 bases, leaving 9 bases between the germline ends. Germline CDR1 SGHNT, CDR2 YYREEE (reference sequence). Written as DNA, the CDR3 is TGTGCCAGCAGCCTGGAGATGAATGAGCAGTTCTTC. This translates into CASSLEMNEQFF.

V is TRBV7-2 and J is TRBJ1-2; no clear D. The CDR3 is 14 amino acids. From germline, CDR1 is SGHTA and CDR2 FQGNSA. The V gene lost 5 bases and the J gene lost 2 bases, with 12 bases spanning the gap. The CDR3 spells CASSPVLRNYGYTF. The CDR3 nucleotides are TGTGCCAGCAGCCCCGTACTGCGCAACTATGGCTACACCTTC.

V and J are TRBV7-3 and TRBJ1-2; 10 bases line up with TRBD1. V lost 5 bases and J lost 6; bases outside the gene matches: 3. In germline, CDR1 is SGHTA, CDR2 FQGTGA. This CDR3 contains 13 residues. CDR3 DNA sequence: TGTGCCAGCAGCCAGGGACAGGGGCATGGCTACACCTTC. It is translated as CASSQGQGHGYTF. Full variable domain (remainder filled in from reference TRBV7-3 and TRBJ1-2): GAGVSQTPSNKVTEKGKYVELRCDPISGHTALYWYRQSLGQGPEFLIYFQGTGAADDSGLPNDRFFAVRPEGSVSTLKIQRTERGDSAVYLCASSQGQGHGYTFGSGTRLTVV.

The V and J genes are TRBV19 and TRBJ2-5; TRBD2 agrees at 7 bases. The J call is uncertain, as TRBJ2-7 better fits the DNA end. CDR1 and CDR2 (germline): LNHDA, SQIVND (reference sequence). The CDR3 covers 15 residues. Written as DNA, the CDR3 is TGTGCCAGTAGTATAGGACGGGGGGTCTCCTACGAGCAGTACTTC. It codes for CASSIGRGVSYEQYF.

This clone was seen a single time. The rearrangement joins TRBV6-6 to TRBJ2-1, with D possibly called TRBD1 or TRBD2 (5 bases each). The ends were cut back, 5 bases at V and 7 bases at J, with 12 bases in the middle. This CDR3 has 13 residues. Germline assignment: CDR1 MNHNY and CDR2 SVGAGI (reference sequence). CDR3 region: CASSARGDNEQFF. CDR3 sequence (DNA): TGTGCCAGCAGTGCACGGGGCGATAATGAGCAGTTCTTC.

This clone was counted a few times. The V gene is TRBV7-9, the J gene TRBJ1-4; 8 nucleotides line up with TRBD1. V shed 5 bases and J 7 bases; nucleotides not matched to a gene: 9. In germline, CDR1 is SEHNR, CDR2 FQNEAQ (reference sequence). CDR3 length equals 15 residues. CDR3 in DNA: TGTGCCAGCAGCCCCGTGATCAGGGGGCTTGAAAAACTGTTTTTT. Its translation: CASSPVIRGLEKLFF. Full variable domain (remainder filled in from reference TRBV7-9 and TRBJ1-4): DTGVSQNPRHKITKRGQNVTFRCDPISEHNRLYWYRQTLGQGPEFLTYFQNEAQLEKSRLLSDRFSAERPKGSFSTLEIQRTEQGDSAMYLCASSPVIRGLEKLFFGSGTQLSVL.